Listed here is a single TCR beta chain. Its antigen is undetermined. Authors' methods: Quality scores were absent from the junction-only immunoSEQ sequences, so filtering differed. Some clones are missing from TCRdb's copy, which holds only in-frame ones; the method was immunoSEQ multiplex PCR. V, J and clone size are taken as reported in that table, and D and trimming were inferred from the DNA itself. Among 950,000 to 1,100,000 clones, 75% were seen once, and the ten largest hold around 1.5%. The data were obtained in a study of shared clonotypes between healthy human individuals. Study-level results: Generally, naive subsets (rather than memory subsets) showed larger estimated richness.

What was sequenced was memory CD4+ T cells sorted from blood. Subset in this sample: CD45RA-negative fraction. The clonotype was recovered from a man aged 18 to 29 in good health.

CDR3 in DNA: TGTGCCAGCAGCCCTAGCGGGGGAACTAAAGAGACCCAGTACTTC. Protein product: CASSPSGGTKETQYF. V is TRBV5-4 and J is TRBJ2-5; 10 positions agree with TRBD2. The ends lost 4 bases at V and 3 bases at J; junction bases unmatched: 6. CDR1 is SGHNT and CDR2 is YYREEE in the germline V gene (reference sequence). This CDR3 is built from 15 residues. The variable domain in full, with the rest retrieved from reference TRBV5-4 and TRBJ2-5, is ETGVTQSPTHLIKTRGQQVTLRCSSQSGHNTVSWYQQALGQGPQFIFQYYREEENGRGNFPPRFSGLQFPNYSSELNVNALELDDSALYLCASSPSGGTKETQYFGPGTRLLVL.